Each of the 25 T cell receptor beta chains below was sequenced from the same sample in a study of cytomegalovirus exposure and HLA in healthy donors. PCR employed 60 Vbeta and 13 Jbeta primers. TCRdb keeps only in-frame clones here, not all; method: immunoSEQ multiplex PCR. The data hold approximately 69,000 clones, with around 70% observed a single time. Specimen: PBMCs. The origin of the receptors is a man between 40 and 49 years old in good health and CMV-seropositive.

This clone occurred once. The J gene is TRBJ2-3, the V gene TRBV2; D might be TRBD2 (6 bases). The germline V gene encodes CDR1 SNHLY and CDR2 FYNNEI. The CDR3 length is 13 residues. V dropped 6 bases and J dropped 5 bases, with 12 bases sitting between them. The CDR3 loop is CASSPRLGDTQYF. The CDR3 region has the DNA TGTGCCAGCAGCCCTAGACTAGGAGATACGCAGTATTTT.

This sequence joins TRBV2 and TRBJ1-1; 7 bases are shared with TRBD1. The CDR3 has 13 residues. Germline CDR1 reads SNHLY; CDR2 reads FYNNEI. J gave up 5 bases and V 10 bases, and 10 bases lay outside the gene matches. The chain's CDR3 is CATSIGGRTEAFF. Here the CDR3 DNA reads TGTGCCACTAGTATAGGGGGCCGAACTGAAGCTTTCTTT.

The V call is TRBV5-1, the J call TRBJ2-6, with TRBD1 as a possible D gene (5 bases). The germline CDR1 and CDR2 sequences are SGHRS and YFSETQ. This CDR3 has 15 amino acids. The ends were cut back, 1 base at V and 4 bases at J, with 9 bases in the middle. CDR3 loop: CASSLSGFGANVLTF. The CDR3 DNA reads TGCGCCAGCAGCTTGTCAGGGTTCGGGGCCAACGTCCTGACTTTC.

The chain joins TRBV5-1 to TRBJ2-2; 7 nucleotides agree with TRBD1. The CDR3 loop spans 16 amino acids. Trimming cost V 5 bases and J 0 bases; bases outside gene matches: 7. Germline V CDR1 and CDR2: SGHRS, YFSETQ. The CDR3 loop is CASSLSGQPNTGELFF. DNA for the CDR3: TGCGCCAGCAGTCTCTCGGGACAGCCGAACACCGGGGAGCTGTTTTTT.

V is TRBV7-2 and J is TRBJ2-2; a weak D match, TRBD2 (5 bases). This CDR3 region has 18 residues. The germline V gene has CDR1 SGHTA and CDR2 FQGNSA. V lost 8 bases, J lost 5 bases, and 27 bases lay in between. This chain's CDR3 is CASSTLFIGNLVTGELFF. The CDR3 DNA is TGTGCCAGCTCGACCTTATTCATCGGGAACCTTGTAACCGGGGAGCTGTTTTTT.

This clone was seen only once. J is TRBJ2-7 and V is TRBV6-1, with TRBD1 matching over 9 bases. Germline CDR1 MNHNS, CDR2 SASEGT. V trimming: 6 bases; J trimming: 5 bases; junction bases outside the gene matches: 8. This CDR3 spans 14 amino acids. CDR3 protein: CASSRDRVYDEQYF. The CDR3 DNA sequence: TGTGCCAGCAGCAGGGACAGGGTCTACGACGAGCAGTACTTC.

The chain joins TRBV6-5 to TRBJ1-2; D gene unclear. The CDR3 is 11 amino acids. Trimming pared 7 bases from V and 5 bases from J, leaving 8 bases between. CDR1 is MNHEY, CDR2 SVGAGI, per germline. CDR3 bases: TGTGCCAGCAACGGCGGGTATGGCTACACCTTC. This encodes CASNGGYGYTF.

This clone was detected only once. The chain joins TRBV29-1 to TRBJ1-2, with no clear D. Germline lookup yields CDR1 SQVTM and CDR2 ANQGSEA. The CDR3 covers 13 residues. The germline V and J ends were trimmed by 0 bases and 3 bases, with 8 bases remaining between them. The CDR3 DNA reads as TGCAGCGTTGAAGAAAGTCAGTACTATGGCTACACCTTC. Amino acids: CSVEESQYYGYTF.

This clone came up once. J is TRBJ2-7 and V is TRBV6-5; D is possibly TRBD1 (6 bases). V was clipped by 0 bases and J by 4 bases, with 13 bases between them. CDR3 length equals 15 residues. The V gene's germline CDR1 is MNHEY and CDR2 SVGAGI. CDR3 loop: CASSYSTGAEYEQYF. The CDR3 DNA reads TGTGCCAGCAGTTACTCGACAGGTGCAGAGTACGAGCAGTACTTC.

The gene calls are TRBV11-1 and TRBJ2-3; maybe TRBD2 (6 bases). V was cut by 0 bases and J by 5 bases, with 6 bases left in between. The CDR3 totals 13 residues. Per the germline V gene, CDR1 is SGHAT and CDR2 is FQDESV (reference sequence). In nucleotides, the CDR3 is TGTGCCAGCAGCTTAGCGCGGGAAGATACGCAGTATTTT. It is translated as CASSLAREDTQYF.

The J gene is TRBJ2-3, the V gene TRBV6-1, with 9 bases that match TRBD1. V lost 4 bases, J lost 3 bases, and 5 bases stayed unmatched. The V gene's germline CDR1 is MNHNS and CDR2 SASEGT. There are 15 residues in the CDR3. The CDR3, as DNA: TGTGCCAGCAGTGTTGGGACAGGGAGGACAGATACGCAGTATTTT. It specifies CASSVGTGRTDTQYF.

This rearrangement joins TRBV28 to TRBJ2-3, with TRBD2 identical over 10 bases. The CDR3 totals 17 residues. Germline CDR1 and CDR2: MDHEN and SYDVKM. The junction had 7 bases not matched to a gene; V was cut back by 4 bases and J by 0 bases. In DNA, the CDR3 is TGTGCCAGCAGTTCCCTCCGTAGCGGGGGGAGCACAGATACGCAGTATTTT. Residues: CASSSLRSGGSTDTQYF.

The chain couples TRBV6-6 to TRBJ1-1; D gene unclear. The CDR3 runs to 15 residues. Germline V gives CDR1 MNHNY, CDR2 SVGAGI (reference sequence). The ends were cut back, 8 bases at V and 0 bases at J, with 16 bases in the middle. The CDR3 reads CASVWVREVNTEAFF. Written as DNA, the CDR3 is TGTGCCAGCGTCTGGGTGAGGGAGGTGAACACTGAAGCTTTCTTT.

The J gene is TRBJ2-5, the V gene TRBV30; D is uncertain. Germline values: CDR1 GTSNPN, CDR2 SVGIG (reference sequence). CDR3 size: 11 residues. V was shortened by 5 bases and J by 11 bases, with 15 bases between the two germline ends. The CDR3 protein is CAWRVELEQYF. The CDR3 nucleotides are TGTGCCTGGCGGGTGGAATTGGAGCAGTACTTC.

This sequence joins TRBV19 and TRBJ1-1; 7 bases are a match to TRBD1. V was pared by 2 bases and J by 7 bases, with 7 bases of the junction left unmatched. CDR1 is LNHDA, CDR2 SQIVND, per germline (reference sequence). CDR3 length: 14 amino acids. The CDR3 loop reads CASSILGTVIEAFF. CDR3 nucleotides: TGTGCCAGTAGTATACTAGGGACAGTAATTGAAGCTTTCTTT.

This chain uses TRBV29-1 with TRBJ2-5; TRBD1 matches at 9 bases. The germline V gene encodes CDR1 SQVTM and CDR2 ANQGSEA. The CDR3 has 12 amino acids. Unmatched junction bases numbered 7, after V lost 7 bases and J lost 7 bases. The CDR3 DNA follows: TGCAGCGCCCAAAAGACAGGGGGGACCCAGTACTTC. The encoded protein is CSAQKTGGTQYF.

The rearrangement links TRBV5-6 to TRBJ1-1; 9 nucleotides agree with TRBD1. V shed 3 bases and J 11 bases; nucleotides not matched to a gene: 5. This CDR3 spans 12 amino acids. In germline, CDR1 is SGHDT, CDR2 YYEEEE. The chain's CDR3 is CASSWTGEEAFF. For the CDR3, the DNA is TGTGCCAGCAGCTGGACAGGGGAAGAGGCTTTCTTT.

This clone was seen a single time. This rearrangement joins TRBV19 to TRBJ1-3; D remains unclear. Looked up from germline, CDR1 is LNHDA and CDR2 is SQIVND (reference sequence). Trimming took 6 bases from V and 0 from J, leaving 15 bases between them. The CDR3 is made up of 16 amino acids. CDR3 nucleotide sequence: TGTGCCAGTAGCAGCAGCGCACCCTTCTCTGGAAACACCATATATTTT. This codes for CASSSSAPFSGNTIYF. Full variable domain (missing parts from reference TRBV19 and TRBJ1-3): DGGITQSPKYLFRKEGQNVTLSCEQNLNHDAMYWYRQDPGQGLRLIYYSQIVNDFQKGDIAEGYSVSREKKESFPLTVTSAQKNPTAFYLCASSSSAPFSGNTIYFGEGSWLTVV.

The chain recombines TRBV2 with TRBJ1-6, with D possibly being TRBD1 (5 bases). Trimming stripped 5 bases from V and 12 bases from J, with 11 bases between. The CDR3 is 12 residues long. CDR1 and CDR2 from the germline V gene are SNHLY and FYNNEI. This CDR3 is CASSQQEKPLHF. The CDR3 DNA sequence: TGTGCCAGCAGTCAACAGGAAAAACCCCTCCACTTT.

The chain carries TRBV7-3 and TRBJ1-2; a weak D match, TRBD1 (6 bases). The CDR3 loop spans 15 amino acids. Trimming pared 2 bases from V and 0 bases from J, leaving 10 bases between. Looked up from germline, CDR1 is SGHTA and CDR2 is FQGTGA. The CDR3 region is CASSLSGGPNYGYTF. As DNA, the CDR3 is TGTGCCAGCAGCTTATCGGGGGGCCCTAACTATGGCTACACCTTC.

This chain uses TRBV5-5 with TRBJ2-1, with D tentatively TRBD1 (5 bases). Trimming stripped 4 bases from V and 2 bases from J, with 13 bases between. The CDR3 covers 15 residues. Germline V gene data show CDR1 as SGHKS and CDR2 as YYEKEE (reference sequence). Here the CDR3 DNA reads TGTGCCAGCAGCCCGACAGATGAAACCTACAATGAGCAGTTCTTC. Translating it yields CASSPTDETYNEQFF.

The chain couples TRBV19 to TRBJ2-7; D is undetermined. V dropped 1 base and J dropped 5 bases, with 9 bases sitting between them. CDR3 size: 13 residues. CDR1 is LNHDA and CDR2 is SQIVND in the germline V gene (reference sequence). For the CDR3, the DNA is TGTGCCAGTAGTATAGGGGTTAGCAACGAGCAGTACTTC. Its translation is CASSIGVSNEQYF.

This rearrangement joins TRBV4-1 to TRBJ1-2; D gene unclear. This CDR3 region has 15 residues. Trimming took 2 bases from V and 1 from J, leaving 11 bases between them. Per germline, CDR1 MGHRA and CDR2 YSYEKL. The CDR3 coding sequence is TGCGCCAGCAGCCAATTTCTTCCCCTTAACTATGGCTACACCTTC. It encodes CASSQFLPLNYGYTF.

The rearrangement uses TRBV6-5 and TRBJ2-7; 11 bases map to TRBD1. This CDR3 comprises 16 residues. V lost 2 bases to trimming and J lost 6 bases; unmatched junction nucleotides: 9. Looked up from germline, CDR1 is MNHEY and CDR2 is SVGAGI. The CDR3 sequence: CASSYTSRDRGSEQYF. The CDR3 nucleotides are TGTGCCAGCAGTTACACGAGCCGGGACAGGGGGTCCGAGCAGTACTTC.

This clone has just a few counts. The rearrangement joins TRBV6-5 to TRBJ2-7, with D possibly TRBD1 on 6 matching bases. CDR1 MNHEY and CDR2 SVGAGI come from the germline V gene. The CDR3 extends over 14 amino acids. The germline V and J ends were trimmed by 6 bases and 5 bases, with 17 bases remaining between them. The CDR3 nucleotides read TGTGCCAGCAGCTCCCTCGGTGGGGGCAACGAGCAGTACTTC. It translates to CASSSLGGGNEQYF.